The entry below gives a single T cell receptor (beta chain) sequence along with its context. Its antigen is as yet unknown. Germline loops: CDR1 KGHDR, CDR2 SFDVKD. Trimming cost V 4 bases and J 6 bases; bases outside gene matches: 6. The CDR3 runs 15 residues. Stated treatment: around 19 received Ad26.COV2.S at low or high dose, single or two shots; five or six received placebo; per-sample allocation not given. Day 63 after the first vaccine or placebo injection was the time point for sampling. The data stem from a study of Ad26.COV2.S vaccination and SARS-CoV-2 variants. On the study more broadly: Trial arm assignment for the donor was COV1001 Ad26.COV2.S. Recipients of Ad26.COV2.S got it intramuscularly, once or twice 56 days apart. Notes on the study in general: Vaccine recipients and placebo recipients showed similar non-spike TCR breadth.

Only in-frame clones appear in the TCRdb table, and some are missing; sequencing was by immunoSEQ multiplex PCR. This sample has 410,000 or so clones, with about 93% found just once. The sample in question was peripheral blood, obtained in a trial of Ad26.COV2.S vaccine versus placebo. This chain links TRBV24-1 with TRBJ2-1; 9 bases are a match to TRBD1. The source of this sequence is a person aged 18-60 years who received the Ad26.COV2.S COVID-19 vaccine or a placebo. The CDR3 DNA follows: TGTGCCACCAGTGACCCCCGGGACAGGGTCAATGAGCAGTTCTTC. This sequence encodes CATSDPRDRVNEQFF.